This paragraph reports one T cell receptor beta chain. No antigen is known for it. Looked up from germline, CDR1 is MGHRA and CDR2 is YSYEKL. V lost 11 bases, J lost 0 bases, and 11 bases lay in between. This CDR3 is 13 amino acids long. Repertoires were generated with immunoSEQ multiplex PCR, while TCRdb's copy carries only in-frame clones and drops some. The table includes hundreds of thousands of clones, around 96% detected once. These data belong to a study of shared clonotypes between healthy human individuals. CD8 cells regarded as naive lacked CD45RO, were positively chosen for CCR7, and omitted terminally differentiated effector memory CD45RA+ cells. Overall study findings and caveats: What naive subsets generally showed was a larger estimated richness than memory subsets showed.

Sequencing was done on a sample of naive CD8+ T cells sorted from blood. This clonotype originated in a woman in her thirties in good health. The chain recombines TRBV4-1 with TRBJ1-5, with D unclear. The CDR3 reads CAAGGNSNQPQHF. In nucleotides, the CDR3 is TGCGCCGCGGGAGGGAATAGCAATCAGCCCCAGCATTTT.